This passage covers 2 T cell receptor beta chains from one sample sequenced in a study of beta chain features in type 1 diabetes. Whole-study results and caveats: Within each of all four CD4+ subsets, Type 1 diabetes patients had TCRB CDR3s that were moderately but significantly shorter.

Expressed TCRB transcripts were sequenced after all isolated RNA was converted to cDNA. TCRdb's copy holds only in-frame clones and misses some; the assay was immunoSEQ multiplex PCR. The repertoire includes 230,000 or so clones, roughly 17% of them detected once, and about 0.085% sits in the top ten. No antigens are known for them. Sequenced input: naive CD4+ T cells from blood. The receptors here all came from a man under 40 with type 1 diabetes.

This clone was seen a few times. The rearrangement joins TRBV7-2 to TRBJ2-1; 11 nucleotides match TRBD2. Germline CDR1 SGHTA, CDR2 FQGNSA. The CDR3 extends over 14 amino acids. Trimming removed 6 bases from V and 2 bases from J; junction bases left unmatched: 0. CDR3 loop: CASRGLAAYNEQFF. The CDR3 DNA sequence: TGTGCCAGCAGGGGACTAGCGGCCTACAATGAGCAGTTCTTC.

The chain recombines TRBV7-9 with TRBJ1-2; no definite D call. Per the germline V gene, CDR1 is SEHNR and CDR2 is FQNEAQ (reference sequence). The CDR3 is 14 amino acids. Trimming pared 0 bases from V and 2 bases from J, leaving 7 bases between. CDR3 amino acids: CASSLAGRNYGYTF. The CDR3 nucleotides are TGTGCCAGCAGCTTAGCGGGTCGGAACTATGGCTACACCTTC.